Following are 15 T cell receptor beta chains from one sample sequenced in a study of T-cell memory formation after mild COVID-19. TCRdb used MiXCR to reprocess the 5' RACE reads, holding one entry per CDR3 protein. The repertoire consists of 100,000 to 130,000 distinct CDR3 sequences, with around 14% occurring once and the leading ten covering 30% to 45%. Sequencing used PBMCs or a T cell subset sorted from them (not recorded which). The receptor source for this set is a man between 18 and 29 years old who had mild COVID-19 (a few samples of this study predate the infection). Cell type and time point are not known.

This clonotype appeared many times. This sequence joins TRBV4-2 and TRBJ2-7, with 9 bases lining up with TRBD1. CDR3 length: 16 amino acids. Germline loops: CDR1 LGHNA, CDR2 YNFKEQ. The junction had 8 bases not matched to a gene; V was cut back by 3 bases and J by 2 bases. This CDR3 is CASSQGGQGGPYEQYF. The CDR3 DNA follows: TGTGCCAGCAGCCAGGGGGGACAGGGAGGCCCCTACGAGCAGTACTTC.

The genes are TRBV6-5 and TRBJ2-2; TRBD1 matches 9 bases. The V and J ends lost 5 bases and 7 bases, in that order; junction bases with no gene match: 8. The CDR3 has 15 amino acids. CDR1 MNHEY and CDR2 SVGAGI come from the germline V gene. CDR3 sequence: CASSHSTGGGGELFF. Here the CDR3 DNA reads TGTGCCAGCAGTCACAGTACAGGGGGCGGCGGGGAGCTGTTTTTT.

The chain employs TRBV21-1 and TRBJ2-7; the listed D gene, TRBD1, was not tested against the DNA. TRBV21-1 is a documented pseudogene. CDR3 length: 12 residues. The CDR3 loop is CASRAQGYEQYV. CDR3 in DNA: TGTGCCAGCCGGGCGCAGGGGTACGAGCAGTACGTC.

The CDR3 nucleotides are TGCAGTGCTAGAGATCCCGTGGCAGGCTACGAGCAGTACGTC. The encoded protein is CSARDPVAGYEQYV. V is TRBV20-1 and J is TRBJ2-7; no clear D. CDR3 length equals 14 residues. The germline gives CDR1 DFQATT, CDR2 SNEGSKA (reference sequence). Trimming pared 0 bases from V and 3 bases from J, leaving 12 bases between.

This clonotype appeared a few times. The chain has TRBV7-8 and TRBJ2-7; 7 bases are shared with TRBD1. With 1 base clipped from V and 5 bases from J, the junction kept 2 bases outside the gene matches. Looked up from germline, CDR1 is SGHVS and CDR2 is FQNEAQ. This CDR3 comprises 13 residues. CDR3: CASSLVQGDEQYV. The CDR3 DNA sequence: TGTGCCAGCAGCTTAGTCCAGGGGGACGAGCAGTACGTC.

The V gene is TRBV6-1, the J gene TRBJ1-2, with D possibly matching TRBD1 (5 bases). This CDR3 is built from 13 residues. CDR1 is MNHNS, CDR2 SASEGT, per germline. V was clipped by 4 bases and J by 6 bases, with 12 bases between them. The CDR3 reads CASSGGPVNGYTF. The CDR3 nucleotides read TGTGCCAGCAGTGGGGGACCGGTTAATGGCTACACCTTC.

This chain uses TRBV11-2 with TRBJ2-6; 9 bases are a match to TRBD1. After removal of 5 bases from V and 5 bases from J, the junction contained 4 bases not matched to a gene. The germline gives CDR1 SGHAT, CDR2 FQNNGV. This CDR3 is 15 amino acids long. The CDR3 loop reads CASSLGQGWANVLTF. CDR3 nucleotides: TGTGCCAGCAGCCTGGGACAGGGCTGGGCCAACGTCCTGACTTTC.

The chain combines TRBV19 with TRBJ1-1; 10 bases fit TRBD1. The CDR3 has 12 residues. Unmatched junction bases numbered 6, after V lost 6 bases and J lost 11 bases. Looked up from germline, CDR1 is LNHDA and CDR2 is SQIVND (reference sequence). The CDR3 DNA reads TGTGCCAGTAGGACCTCGGGACAGGGGGCTTTCTTT. Its translation: CASRTSGQGAFF.

This sequence joins TRBV19 and TRBJ1-6; the match to TRBD1 covers 10 bases. This CDR3 contains 15 residues. V lost 8 bases to trimming and J lost 5 bases; unmatched junction nucleotides: 6. Germline CDR1 is LNHDA and CDR2 is SQIVND (reference sequence). CDR3 sequence: CASRSGTGDNSPLHF. CDR3 nucleotides: TGTGCCAGTCGCTCCGGGACAGGGGATAATTCACCCCTCCACTTT.

V gene TRBV13 combines with J gene TRBJ2-3; 11 nucleotides match TRBD1. The CDR3 is made up of 17 amino acids. The junction had 9 bases not matched to a gene; V was cut back by 3 bases and J by 4 bases. The germline gives CDR1 PRHDT, CDR2 FYEKMQ (reference sequence). The CDR3 nucleotides read TGTGCCAGCAGCTTCCCTTGGGACAGGGGGATCGCAGATACGCAGTATTTT. Translation gives CASSFPWDRGIADTQYF.

V is TRBV27 and J is TRBJ1-1; 8 nucleotides agree with TRBD1. Germline V gene lookup returns CDR1 MNHEY and CDR2 SMNVEV (reference sequence). There are 17 residues in the CDR3. V gave up 0 bases and J gave up 2 bases; unmatched junction bases: 8. The CDR3 spells CASSLSPEDRANTEAFF. In DNA, the CDR3 is TGTGCCAGCAGTTTATCCCCGGAGGACAGGGCTAACACTGAAGCTTTCTTT.

This clonotype was observed at least ten times. This chain links TRBV4-2 with TRBJ1-2; TRBD1 might be the D (5 bases). This CDR3 is 17 amino acids long. Trimming took off 0 bases at V and 4 bases at J, with 18 bases between the two ends. The germline V gene has CDR1 LGHNA and CDR2 YNFKEQ. Here the CDR3 DNA reads TGTGCCAGCAGCCAAGAAGTAAGCGGGGCCCCTGGCTATGGCTACACCTTC. Translating gives CASSQEVSGAPGYGYTF.

This chain uses TRBV9 with TRBJ1-1; the D is unclear. Trimming pared 4 bases from V and 5 bases from J, leaving 9 bases between. The CDR3 spans 12 residues. The germline gives CDR1 SGDLS, CDR2 YYNGEE. In DNA form, the CDR3 reads TGTGCCAGCAGCCACCGGGATACTGAAGCTTTCTTT. It specifies CASSHRDTEAFF.

This clonotype was observed many times. This chain uses TRBV5-1 with TRBJ1-2; D not certain. Trimming removed 4 bases from V and 4 bases from J, with 20 bases in between. Germline V gene data show CDR1 as SGHRS and CDR2 as YFSETQ. CDR3 size: 16 residues. As DNA, the CDR3 is TGCGCCAGCAGCCCCCGTTTGGACGGAGGACCCTATGGCTACACCTTC. This sequence encodes CASSPRLDGGPYGYTF.

This chain uses TRBV5-1 with TRBJ2-7, with D possibly matching TRBD1 (5 bases). Germline V gene lookup returns CDR1 SGHRS and CDR2 YFSETQ. The CDR3 runs to 15 residues. Trimming removed 4 bases from V and 4 bases from J, with 18 bases in between. The CDR3 DNA is TGCGCCAGCAGCATAAAAGAGGACCCAGGGTACGAGCAGTACTTC. This codes for CASSIKEDPGYEQYF. The full variable domain, in which reference TRBV5-1 and TRBJ2-7 provide the parts outside the CDR3, is KAGVTQTPRYLIKTRGQQVTLSCSPISGHRSVSWYQQTPGQGLQFLFEYFSETQRNKGNFPGRFSGRQFSNSRSEMNVSTLELGDSALYLCASSIKEDPGYEQYFGPGTRLTVT.